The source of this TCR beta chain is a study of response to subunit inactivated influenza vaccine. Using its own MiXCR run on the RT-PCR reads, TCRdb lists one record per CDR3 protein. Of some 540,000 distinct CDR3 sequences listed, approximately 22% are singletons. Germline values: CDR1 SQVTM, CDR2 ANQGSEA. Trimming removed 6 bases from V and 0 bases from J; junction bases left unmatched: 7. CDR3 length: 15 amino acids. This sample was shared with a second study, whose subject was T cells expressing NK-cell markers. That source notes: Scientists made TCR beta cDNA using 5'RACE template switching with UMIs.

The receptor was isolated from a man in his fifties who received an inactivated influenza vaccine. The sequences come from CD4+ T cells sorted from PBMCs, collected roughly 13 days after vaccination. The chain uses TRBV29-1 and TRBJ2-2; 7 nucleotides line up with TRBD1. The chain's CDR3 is CSVRRGTANTGELFF. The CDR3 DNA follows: TGCAGCGTCCGAAGGGGGACAGCGAACACCGGGGAGCTGTTTTTT.